Here is one T cell receptor beta chain with its context. The antigen is not known. The sample's time point: blood at routine non-recurrence follow-up after resection. The study sequenced unsorted whole RNA from tumor, nontumor lung or frozen PBMC. The entry originates in a study of spatial heterogeneity in lung cancer. Study-level background: Where present, follow-up PBMC were sequenced a median of roughly two years after resection.

Study conclusions and caveats: Among blood samples, ubiquitous expanded tumor TCRs appeared more at resection than at follow-up.

This CDR3 contains 13 residues. The V end lost 1 base, the J end lost 4 bases, and 5 bases lay between the germline ends. Germline V gene data show CDR1 as SGHRS and CDR2 as YFSETQ. TCRdb used MiXCR to reprocess the 5' RACE reads, holding one entry per CDR3 protein. The sample lists about 120,000 distinct CDR3 sequences; over 9% were seen once. The receptor was isolated from a male donor with early-stage non-small cell lung cancer. Here the sequenced sample was PBMCs, taken at follow-up. This chain uses TRBV5-1 with TRBJ1-4; the D is unclear. The CDR3: CASSLNGNEKLFF. CDR3 DNA: TGCGCCAGCAGCTTGAATGGTAATGAAAAACTGTTTTTT.